The sequence of this T cell receptor beta chain was determined in a study of blood T cell repertoires in COVID-19 (dated by TCRdb to the early 2020s). About the study as a whole: Samples covering the acute and convalescent phases of COVID-19 were provided by collaborators in the United States, Italy and Spain. The material from the prospective study consisted of cDNA or gDNA derived from T cells, B-cell-depleted T cells, or PBMCs. Subjects who had been exposed to COVID-19, were actively infected with it, or had recovered from it provided the deeply sampled blood TCRbeta repertoires that made up the dataset. A freely available public database, intended as a resource for researchers studying the immune response to SARS-CoV-2, is where the repertoires were released. Samples were obtained from the ongoing ImmuneRACE study (first 160 participants) and from some 1,300 subjects provided by 6 global collaborators. Sample metadata almost always included a de-identified subject ID, COVID-19 status, age in years and sex. Where available, HLA class I and class II types were obtained from metadata supplied by the sample provider rather than from assay-based typing.

Trimming removed 3 bases from V and 6 bases from J, leaving 11 bases between the germline ends. Reading from cysteine to phenylalanine, the CDR3 counts 13 amino acids. Of the read, only the CDR3 DNA is kept; its 39 bases are in frame from base 1. CDR1 and CDR2, looked up from the germline V gene (reference sequence), are MNHEY and SMNVEV. General findings and caveats noted by the study authors: How much clinical and demographic metadata was included differed by source and by participant, and the metadata was provided uncurated.

TCRbeta CDR3 regions were amplified from genomic DNA by means of the immunoSEQ Assay, a bias-controlled multiplex PCR. Under the source paper's analysis protocol: The number of nucleated cells in each sample was estimated from the amplification of reference gene primers within the assay. Sequence reads were collapsed and filtered to measure the absolute abundance of every unique TCRbeta CDR3 rearrangement. For each sample, productive Simpson clonality was calculated by taking the square root of Simpson's diversity index across productive rearrangements. What TCRdb holds here is the immuneACCESS table cut down to in-frame rearrangements. Part of the clones is not present; checked against another copy, under half of the missing clones reflect an unresolved V gene, and the others are unexplained. Clone size and V and J calls were adopted from that table, with D and trimming inferred from the DNA. This sample has more than 300,000 clones in its table, and approximately 89% of those were observed once. The ten top clones hold about 2% of the sample.

At one collaborating source in Seattle, patients were enrolled during active infection and were followed longitudinally through the course of disease. Whole blood was collected in K2EDTA tubes by collaborating institutions according to the institutions' own protocols. Collaborator samples were shipped for TCRbeta analysis as frozen whole blood, isolated PBMCs, or DNA extracted from either sample type. This clone has only one observation. The antigen it recognizes is unknown. No base qualities exist here, and no much larger clone lies one base off it. Sequencing used peripheral blood. The origin of this receptor is a woman in her thirties with COVID-19, enrolled during active disease. Rearrangement joined TRBV27 to TRBJ1-2; 6 matching bases give a weak D call of TRBD1. The CDR3 here reads CASSFGTSDGYTF. DNA sequence: TGTGCCAGCAGTTTTGGGACATCAGATGGCTACACCTTC.